This T cell receptor (beta chain) was documented in a study of T-cell memory formation after mild COVID-19. Study context: Clustering of TCRs was largely donor specific. Regarding the study as a whole: Clones contracting over day 15 to 85 were CD4/CD8 balanced, with later expanders leaning CD4+. The study detected some responding clones in pre-infection memory, suggesting cross-reactive memory joined.

In this sample, this clonotype turned up a few times. Its antigen is unidentified. The germline CDR1 and CDR2 sequences are MDHEN and SYDVKM. The CDR3 sequence is 14 residues long. V lost 8 bases, J lost 6 bases, and 17 bases lay in between. TCRdb re-called the 5' RACE reads with MiXCR, one entry per CDR3 protein. The table has around 340,000 distinct CDR3 sequences, around 15% seen once. This chain uses TRBV28 with TRBJ1-5, with D tentatively TRBD1 (5 bases). Sequencing input: PBMCs or a T cell subset sorted from them (not recorded which). The clonotype comes from a man aged 18-30 years who had mild COVID-19 (a few samples of this study predate the infection). Cell type and time point are not known. CDR3 nucleotides: TGTGCCAGCCACCGACCGGTGGGGGGTCAGCCCCAGCATTTT. It encodes CASHRPVGGQPQHF. Complete variable domain (other parts from reference TRBV28 and TRBJ1-5): DVKVTQSSRYLVKRTGEKVFLECVQDMDHENMFWYRQDPGLGLRLIYFSYDVKMKEKGDIPEGYSVSREKKERFSLILESASTNQTSMYLCASHRPVGGQPQHFGDGTRLSIL.